This T cell receptor beta chain came from a study of regulatory T cells in long-lasting Graves disease. Regarding the study as a whole: Persistent disease samples used TRBV28, TRBJ1-2 and TRBJ2-5 preferentially. Sampling was limited to peripheral blood rather than thyroid tissue. Lower TCR diversity characterized persistent Graves' patients relative to newly diagnosed patients. Among the persistent patients, about 3,000 public clonotypes were shared, more than the roughly 900 shared among new patients.

The CDR3 is 16 amino acids. The V end was cut by 3 bases, the J end by 3 bases, with 17 bases between. Germline V gene lookup returns CDR1 LGHDT and CDR2 YNNKEL (reference sequence). This clonotype has ten or more counts. Its antigen is as yet unknown. Documented time point: persistent/refractory GD, antithyroid drugs over 5 years with positive TRAb. PBMC RNA was the source of the TCR library. Building the TCR beta libraries relied on iRepertoire HTBI primers, and CDR3 regions underwent Arm-PCR. In TCRdb, the multiplex PCR reads were re-called with MiXCR into one record per CDR3 protein. The data hold about 470,000 distinct CDR3 sequences, with less than 25% observed a single time.

The TCR sequence derives from a female donor with Graves disease. The chain recombines TRBV3-1 with TRBJ1-1, with D possibly matching TRBD1 (6 bases). This specimen was peripheral blood mononuclear cells (PBMCs), taken when the disease was refractory, from a patient treated with antithyroid drugs. DNA for the CDR3: TGTGCCAGCAGCCAGACTCTAGGGGGAAGGCACACTGAAGCTTTCTTT. It encodes CASSQTLGGRHTEAFF.